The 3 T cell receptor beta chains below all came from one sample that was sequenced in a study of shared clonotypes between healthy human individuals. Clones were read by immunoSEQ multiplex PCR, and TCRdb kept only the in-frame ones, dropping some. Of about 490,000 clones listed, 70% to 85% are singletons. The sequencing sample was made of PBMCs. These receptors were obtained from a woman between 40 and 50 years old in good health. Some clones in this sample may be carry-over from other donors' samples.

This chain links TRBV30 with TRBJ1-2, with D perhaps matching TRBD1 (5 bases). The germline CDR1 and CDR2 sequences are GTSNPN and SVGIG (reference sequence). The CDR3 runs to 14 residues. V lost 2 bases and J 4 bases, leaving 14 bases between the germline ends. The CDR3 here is CAWSLGHPGYGYTF. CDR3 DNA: TGTGCCTGGAGTCTTGGACACCCTGGCTATGGCTACACCTTC.

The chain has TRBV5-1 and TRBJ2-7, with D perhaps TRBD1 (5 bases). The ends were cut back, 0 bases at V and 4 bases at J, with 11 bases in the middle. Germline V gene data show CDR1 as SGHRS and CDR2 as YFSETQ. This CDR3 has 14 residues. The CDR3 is CASSLGAGMYEQYF. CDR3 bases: TGCGCCAGCAGCTTGGGAGCAGGGATGTACGAGCAGTACTTC.

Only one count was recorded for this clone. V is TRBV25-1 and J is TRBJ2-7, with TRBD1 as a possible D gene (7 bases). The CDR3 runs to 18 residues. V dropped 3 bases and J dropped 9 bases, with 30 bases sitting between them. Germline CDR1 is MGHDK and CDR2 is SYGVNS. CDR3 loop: CASSEELQGRSVGLGQYF. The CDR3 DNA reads TGTGCCAGCAGTGAGGAGTTACAGGGGAGGAGTGTGGGGCTAGGGCAGTACTTC.